Listed here is a single T cell receptor beta chain. Antigen: not known. The sample is drawn from a study of OX40 agonist ivuxolimab in advanced cancers. Study as a whole: Patients received ivuxolimab, an intravenous treatment, every 2 weeks at 0.01 to 10 mg/kg. Patients were roughly 81% male with ages roughly 23 to 85, mean 60. General study results and limits: CD4+ and CD8+ blood T cells expanded clonally by week 6 at 0.1 to 3.0 mg/kg. Normalized expansion of T-cell clones was also low for some nonresponders.

The repertoire was sequenced with immunoSEQ multiplex PCR; TCRdb's copy has only in-frame clones and lacks some. The top ten hold under 4.5% of the sample, which has tens of thousands of clones, over 70% seen once. Deletions cut 4 bases from V and 5 bases from J, with 11 bases between. CDR3 length equals 14 residues. Germline CDR1 and CDR2: SNHLY and FYNNEI. Sequenced here: CD4+ or CD8+ T cells sorted from blood, sampled in a trial of the OX40 agonist ivuxolimab. The origin of this receptor is an adult with an advanced solid tumor such as melanoma, head and neck, liver or kidney cancer. The chain couples TRBV2 to TRBJ1-4; D is possibly TRBD1 (5 bases). The CDR3 DNA is TGTGCCAGCAGTGGGGAACAGGAAAATGAAAAACTGTTTTTT. This gives the protein CASSGEQENEKLFF.